These 32 T cell receptor beta chains originate from one sample sequenced in a study of blood T cell repertoires in COVID-19. TCRdb keeps only in-frame clones here, not all; method: immunoSEQ multiplex PCR. The sample consists of about 130,000 clones, more than 75% of them appearing once. The sequenced material came from peripheral blood. Receptors originate from a woman between 65 and 79 years old with COVID-19, enrolled during active disease.

The CDR3 DNA is TGTGCCAGCAGCTTATCGGGCGGGGGGGCAGCAGATACGCAGTATTTT. Its translation is CASSLSGGGAADTQYF. This rearrangement joins TRBV11-3 to TRBJ2-3; 9 bases match TRBD2. The CDR3 has 16 residues. V lost 2 bases, J lost 4 bases, and 7 bases stayed unmatched. In germline, CDR1 is SGHNT, CDR2 YENEEA.

The rearrangement joins TRBV28 to TRBJ2-1; TRBD1 agrees at 7 bases. This CDR3 is 9 amino acids long. Germline V gives CDR1 MDHEN, CDR2 SYDVKM. Trimming took 9 bases from V and 16 from J; bases not matched to a gene: 6. CDR3 protein: CARPDRVFF. CDR3 nucleotides: TGTGCCAGACCCGACAGGGTTTTCTTC.

The rearrangement joins TRBV5-1 to TRBJ2-1; 9 bases agree with TRBD1. Germline V CDR1 and CDR2: SGHRS, YFSETQ. The junction had 12 bases not matched to a gene; V was cut back by 3 bases and J by 8 bases. The CDR3 runs 16 residues. The CDR3 spells CASSSSGTGSVHEQFF. Here the CDR3 DNA reads TGCGCCAGCAGCTCATCCGGGACAGGGTCTGTGCATGAGCAGTTCTTC.

The chain joins TRBV18 to TRBJ2-7, with D possibly being TRBD1 (5 bases). CDR3 size: 13 residues. V lost 5 bases and J 1 base, leaving 9 bases between the germline ends. The germline V gene has CDR1 KGHSH and CDR2 LQKENI. CDR3 DNA: TGTGCCAGCTCAGGGCAGGGATCCTACGAGCAGTACTTC. Protein: CASSGQGSYEQYF. The full variable domain, with the rest looked up from reference TRBV18 and TRBJ2-7, is NAGVMQNPRHLVRRRGQEARLRCSPMKGHSHVYWYRQLPEEGLKFMVYLQKENIIDESGMPKERFSAEFPKEGPSILRIQQVVRGDSAAYFCASSGQGSYEQYFGPGTRLTVT.

The chain joins TRBV6-1 to TRBJ1-5; no definite D call. Trimming took off 0 bases at V and 9 bases at J, with 12 bases between the two ends. Looked up from germline, CDR1 is MNHNS and CDR2 is SASEGT. CDR3 size: 14 residues. The CDR3 coding sequence is TGTGCCAGCAGTGAAGCAGGGTGGGAGCCGCCCCAGCATTTT. This translates into CASSEAGWEPPQHF.

The chain recombines TRBV2 with TRBJ1-2, with D maybe TRBD1 (5 bases). The V gene's germline CDR1 is SNHLY and CDR2 FYNNEI. Trimming pared 5 bases from V and 2 bases from J, leaving 12 bases between. The CDR3 is 14 amino acids. CDR3 DNA sequence: TGTGCCAGCAGTCGGACAACCCCCAACTATGGCTACACCTTC. Encoded protein: CASSRTTPNYGYTF.

V gene TRBV10-2 combines with J gene TRBJ2-5; D remains ambiguous. The V end lost 0 bases, the J end lost 2 bases, and 7 bases lay between the germline ends. From germline, CDR1 is WSHSY and CDR2 SAAADI. The CDR3 has 14 residues. CDR3 DNA: TGCGCCAGCAGTGAGTCGGGCAGACAAGAGACCCAGTACTTC. Translating it yields CASSESGRQETQYF.

CDR3 DNA: TGTGCCTGGAGCAGGGGGCGTGAAAAACTGTTTTTT. As protein: CAWSRGREKLFF. The chain uses TRBV30 and TRBJ1-4; 8 bases map to TRBD1. Germline values: CDR1 GTSNPN, CDR2 SVGIG (reference sequence). CDR3 length: 12 residues. V was pared by 3 bases and J by 7 bases, with 1 base of the junction left unmatched. Full variable domain (remainder filled in from reference TRBV30 and TRBJ1-4): SQTIHQWPATLVQPVGSPLSLECTVEGTSNPNLYWYRQAAGRGLQLLFYSVGIGQISSEVPQNLSASRPQDRQFILSSKKLLLSDSGFYLCAWSRGREKLFFGSGTQLSVL.

The chain employs TRBV5-6 and TRBJ1-2; 7 bases are shared with TRBD1. The CDR3 covers 18 residues. Trimming cost V 4 bases and J 4 bases; bases outside gene matches: 19. CDR1 is SGHDT, CDR2 YYEEEE, per germline. The CDR3 region is CASSPEGTVRATRYGYTF. The CDR3 nucleotides are TGTGCCAGCAGCCCGGAGGGGACAGTCAGGGCAACGCGCTATGGCTACACCTTC. Drawing the rest from reference TRBV5-6 and TRBJ1-2, the complete variable domain is DAGVTQSPTHLIKTRGQQVTLRCSPKSGHDTVSWYQQALGQGPQFIFQYYEEEERQRGNFPDRFSGHQFPNYSSELNVNALLLGDSALYLCASSPEGTVRATRYGYTFGSGTRLTVV.

This chain joins TRBV6-4 and TRBJ2-1; TRBD1 is a possible D gene (6 bases). V was trimmed by 5 bases and J by 4 bases, leaving 15 bases between them. Germline CDR1 is MRHNA and CDR2 is SNTAGT. The CDR3 has 15 residues. The CDR3 bases are TGTGCCAGCAGTTCCTCGGAACAGGGATACAATGAGCAGTTCTTC. Translating gives CASSSSEQGYNEQFF.

This clone showed up just a few times. The genes are TRBV23-1 and TRBJ1-6; TRBD1 is a possible D gene (5 bases). TRBV23-1 belongs to the ORF category, with a function that is uncertain. V lost 0 bases and J lost 5, with 8 bases in between. The CDR3 loop spans 15 amino acids. The chain's CDR3 is CASSQSTGDNSPLHF. CDR3 sequence (DNA): TGCGCCAGCAGTCAATCTACAGGAGATAATTCACCCCTCCACTTT.

This clone was counted a few times. This chain connects TRBV5-6 to TRBJ1-5; D is possibly TRBD1 (5 bases). The length of the CDR3 is 16 residues. Germline assignment: CDR1 SGHDT and CDR2 YYEEEE. The V and J ends lost 3 bases and 7 bases respectively, with 20 bases between them. CDR3 bases: TGTGCCAGCAGCTCAGGGCGGTGGGGGGTTGGACAGCCCCAGCATTTT. It is translated as CASSSGRWGVGQPQHF. The full variable domain, with the rest looked up from reference TRBV5-6 and TRBJ1-5, is DAGVTQSPTHLIKTRGQQVTLRCSPKSGHDTVSWYQQALGQGPQFIFQYYEEEERQRGNFPDRFSGHQFPNYSSELNVNALLLGDSALYLCASSSGRWGVGQPQHFGDGTRLSIL.

The genes are TRBV3-1 (or the pseudogene TRBV3-2) and TRBJ2-3; 7 nucleotides align to TRBD2. The germline gives CDR1 LGHDT, CDR2 YNNKEL (reference sequence). V was pared by 4 bases and J by 3 bases, with 10 bases of the junction left unmatched. The CDR3 extends over 16 amino acids. The CDR3 DNA reads TGTGCCAGCAGCCCTCCGGGACTAATGCCGACAGATACGCAGTATTTT. Its protein is CASSPPGLMPTDTQYF.

V is TRBV19 and J is TRBJ1-2, with 7 bases matching TRBD1. The J segment lost 1 base and the V segment lost 3 bases, leaving 5 bases of the junction unmatched. CDR3 size: 15 residues. CDR1 is LNHDA, CDR2 SQIVND, per germline (reference sequence). CDR3 DNA sequence: TGTGCCAGTAGTATTGACAGGGAAGGTAACTATGGCTACACCTTC. As protein: CASSIDREGNYGYTF.

The rearrangement uses TRBV5-6 and TRBJ1-2; D is perhaps TRBD1 (6 bases). Trimming removed 7 bases from V and 4 bases from J, with 14 bases in between. The CDR3 spans 13 residues. CDR1 is SGHDT, CDR2 YYEEEE, per germline. The CDR3 region is CASRRTASYGYTF. CDR3 in DNA: TGTGCCAGCCGCAGGACAGCCTCCTATGGCTACACCTTC.

This chain's CDR3 is CAWSALGSSGNTIYF. The CDR3 DNA sequence: TGTGCCTGGAGTGCGTTGGGGAGCTCTGGAAACACCATATATTTT. The gene calls are TRBV30 and TRBJ1-3; D unresolved. CDR1 is GTSNPN and CDR2 is SVGIG in the germline V gene (reference sequence). This CDR3 spans 15 amino acids. With 1 base removed from V and 0 bases from J, the gap between germline ends came to 10 bases.

J is TRBJ1-4 and V is TRBV27, with 10 bases identical to TRBD1. Germline trimming cut 4 bases from V and 0 bases from J; bases unmatched to any gene: 2. Per the germline V gene, CDR1 is MNHEY and CDR2 is SMNVEV (reference sequence). The CDR3 loop spans 16 amino acids. CDR3 sequence: CASSYGQGATNEKLFF. The DNA for the CDR3 is TGTGCCAGCAGTTACGGACAGGGGGCAACTAATGAAAAACTGTTTTTT.

This clone occurred many times. The chain is built from TRBV16 and TRBJ2-7, with a tentative D call TRBD1 (7 bases). This CDR3 region has 18 residues. The germline V gene encodes CDR1 KGHSY and CDR2 FQNENV. V was cut by 5 bases and J by 2 bases, with 25 bases left in between. CDR3 DNA sequence: TGTGCCAGCAGCGGCCGATTCCAAGGGGGCCAGCGGGCCTACGAGCAGTACTTC. As protein: CASSGRFQGGQRAYEQYF.

The chain carries TRBV5-4 and TRBJ2-1; 14 bases fit TRBD2. Germline values: CDR1 SGHNT, CDR2 YYREEE (reference sequence). With V trimmed by 1 base and J by 7 bases, 7 bases remained unmatched. The CDR3 covers 17 residues. Here the CDR3 DNA reads TGTGCCAGCAGCTTGAAGGCGGGACTAGCGGGGGTGAATGAGCAGTTCTTC. Its protein is CASSLKAGLAGVNEQFF.

The chain is built from TRBV7-6 and TRBJ1-4; 7 nucleotides align to TRBD1. V gave up 6 bases and J gave up 7 bases; unmatched junction bases: 8. CDR1 and CDR2 from the germline V gene are SGHVS and FNYEAQ. CDR3 length: 14 residues. The DNA for the CDR3 is TGTGCCAGCAGTCGACAGGGAGAGTTTGAAAAACTGTTTTTT. Protein product: CASSRQGEFEKLFF.

The rearrangement joins TRBV12-3 or TRBV12-4 to TRBJ1-4; no clear D. The length of the CDR3 is 13 residues. Deletions cut 3 bases from V and 7 bases from J, with 9 bases between. In DNA form, the CDR3 reads TGTGCCAGCAGTTTTGCGCCTGGTGAAAAACTGTTTTTT. Protein product: CASSFAPGEKLFF.

The genes are TRBV25-1 and TRBJ2-1; D call uncertain. CDR3 size: 11 residues. Trimming pared 6 bases from V and 10 bases from J, leaving 10 bases between. The germline CDR1 and CDR2 sequences are MGHDK and SYGVNS. In DNA, the CDR3 is TGTGCCAGCAGACATACCTTCGAGCAGTTCTTC. The encoded protein is CASRHTFEQFF.

The J gene is TRBJ2-5, the V gene TRBV2, with 7 bases lining up with TRBD1. Trimming cost V 6 bases and J 5 bases; bases outside gene matches: 9. Germline CDR1 is SNHLY and CDR2 is FYNNEI. This CDR3 contains 14 residues. The CDR3 reads CASSPLGGRETQYF. In DNA form, the CDR3 reads TGTGCCAGCAGCCCCCTAGGGGGCAGGGAGACCCAGTACTTC.

On this clone: The junction departs from the called germline gene at one end, perhaps through a read error. This chain links TRBV5-1 with TRBJ1-5; possible D gene TRBD1, 5 bases. This CDR3 comprises 15 residues. The germline V gene encodes CDR1 SGHRS and CDR2 YFSETQ. The CDR3 loop is CACRATPAETAPQHF. CDR3 nucleotide sequence: TGCGCCTGCAGGGCGACCCCGGCGGAGACCGCTCCCCAGCATTTT.

V gene TRBV5-1 combines with J gene TRBJ2-2, with D perhaps TRBD1 (6 bases). Germline CDR1 reads SGHRS; CDR2 reads YFSETQ. Trimming took off 4 bases at V and 2 bases at J, with 12 bases between the two ends. This CDR3 has 15 amino acids. The CDR3 here is CASSARQDNTGELFF. DNA for the CDR3: TGCGCCAGCAGCGCCCGACAGGACAACACCGGGGAGCTGTTTTTT.

V is TRBV14 and J is TRBJ1-2; 7 nucleotides line up with TRBD1. V gave up 4 bases and J gave up 7 bases; unmatched junction bases: 9. This CDR3 has 14 amino acids. The germline V gene encodes CDR1 SGHDN and CDR2 FVKESK. The CDR3 loop reads CASSRLDREAGYTF. In DNA form, the CDR3 reads TGTGCCAGCAGCCGATTAGACAGGGAGGCTGGCTACACCTTC.

The gene calls are TRBV6-5 and TRBJ2-1; tentatively, D is TRBD1 (5 bases). Trimming shortened V by 6 bases and J by 6 bases, and 18 bases separated the two germline ends. The CDR3 is 15 amino acids. The germline CDR1 and CDR2 sequences are MNHEY and SVGAGI. The CDR3 DNA reads TGTGCCAGCAGAGCCCAGGCAGGGCTTAGCAATGAGCAGTTCTTC. It is translated as CASRAQAGLSNEQFF.

V gene TRBV18 combines with J gene TRBJ2-1, with 11 bases fitting TRBD2. V was clipped by 3 bases and J by 4 bases; unmatched bases: 5. The CDR3 covers 16 residues. From germline, CDR1 is KGHSH and CDR2 LQKENI. CDR3 nucleotide sequence: TGTGCCAGCTCACCGACTAGCGGGGAGCATTACAATGAGCAGTTCTTC. It encodes CASSPTSGEHYNEQFF.

V is TRBV19 and J is TRBJ2-7; tentative D call: TRBD2 (6 bases). The germline V gene has CDR1 LNHDA and CDR2 SQIVND (reference sequence). Trimming cost V 6 bases and J 3 bases, with 12 bases left between them. CDR3 size: 13 residues. Written as DNA, the CDR3 is TGTGCCAGTAGCGGGACTCATTTCTACGAGCAGTACTTC. It is translated as CASSGTHFYEQYF.

The gene calls are TRBV18 and TRBJ1-2, with D maybe TRBD1 (5 bases). The CDR3 has 15 amino acids. Per the germline V gene, CDR1 is KGHSH and CDR2 is LQKENI. With 1 base removed from V and 4 bases from J, the gap between germline ends came to 13 bases. DNA for the CDR3: TGTGCCAGCTCACCACGGGTACAAGGGGCCTATGGCTACACCTTC. It codes for CASSPRVQGAYGYTF. Based on the CDR3 plus reference TRBV18 and TRBJ1-2, the full variable domain is NAGVMQNPRHLVRRRGQEARLRCSPMKGHSHVYWYRQLPEEGLKFMVYLQKENIIDESGMPKERFSAEFPKEGPSILRIQQVVRGDSAAYFCASSPRVQGAYGYTFGSGTRLTVV.

This chain uses TRBV28 with TRBJ2-2; D ambiguous. V lost 2 bases, J lost 1 base, and 5 bases lay in between. The germline V gene has CDR1 MDHEN and CDR2 SYDVKM. The CDR3 sequence is 14 residues long. The CDR3 here is CASSLVQNTGELFF. The DNA of the CDR3 is TGTGCCAGCAGTTTAGTCCAGAACACCGGGGAGCTGTTTTTT. The full variable domain, rest sourced from reference TRBV28 and TRBJ2-2, is DVKVTQSSRYLVKRTGEKVFLECVQDMDHENMFWYRQDPGLGLRLIYFSYDVKMKEKGDIPEGYSVSREKKERFSLILESASTNQTSMYLCASSLVQNTGELFFGEGSRLTVL.

The V call is TRBV28, the J call TRBJ2-5; TRBD2 matches 11 bases. V shed 4 bases, J shed 5 bases, and the junction held 6 bases outside the gene matches. The CDR3 runs to 15 residues. The V gene's germline CDR1 is MDHEN and CDR2 SYDVKM. As DNA, the CDR3 is TGTGCCAGCAGTTCCTTTAGCGGGGGGGCTGAGACCCAGTACTTC. Its protein product is CASSSFSGGAETQYF.